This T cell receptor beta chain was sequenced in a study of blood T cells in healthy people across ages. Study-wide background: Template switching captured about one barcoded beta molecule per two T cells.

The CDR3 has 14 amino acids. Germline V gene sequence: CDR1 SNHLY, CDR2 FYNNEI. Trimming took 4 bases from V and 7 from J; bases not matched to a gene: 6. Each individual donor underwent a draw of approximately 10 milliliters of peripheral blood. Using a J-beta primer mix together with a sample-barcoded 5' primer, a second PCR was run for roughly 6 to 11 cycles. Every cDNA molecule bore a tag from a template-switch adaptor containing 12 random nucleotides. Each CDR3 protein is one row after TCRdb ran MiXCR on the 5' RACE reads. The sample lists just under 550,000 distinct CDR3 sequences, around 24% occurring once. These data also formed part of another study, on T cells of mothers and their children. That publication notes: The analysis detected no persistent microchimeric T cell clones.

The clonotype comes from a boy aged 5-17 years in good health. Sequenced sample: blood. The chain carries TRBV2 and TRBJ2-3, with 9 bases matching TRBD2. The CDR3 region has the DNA TGTGCCAGCAGTGCTGCGGGGGGGTCAAATACGCAGTATTTT. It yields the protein CASSAAGGSNTQYF.